A selection of T cell receptor beta chains follows, all from one sample in a study of blood T cell repertoires in COVID-19. TCRdb keeps only in-frame clones here, not all; method: immunoSEQ multiplex PCR. This sample yields over 20,000 clones, of which approximately 90% are seen a single time; under 20% belongs to the top ten. Sequenced material: peripheral blood. The receptors here all came from a man between 65 and 85 years old with active COVID-19. The CDR3 runs from the conserved cysteine through the conserved F or W. A D gene is named only where the DNA matches it firmly. Clone size, where shown, is once, few, many, or a class for clones that have expanded.

size	V	D	J	DNA	CDR3
NA	TRBV27	NA	TRBJ1-2	TGTGCCAGCAGCCGAGGGAGGCAAGCCCTACCCTATGGCTACACCTTC	CASSRGRQALPYGYTF
NA	TRBV9	TRBD1	TRBJ1-1	TGTGCCAGCAGCCCGGGACAGGGAGCTATGTACACTGAAGCTTTCTTT	CASSPGQGAMYTEAFF
NA	TRBV7-2	TRBD1	TRBJ1-2	TGTGCCAGCAGCCCTCAGGGGGCTCATAACTATGGCTACACCTTC	CASSPQGAHNYGYTF
NA	TRBV6-1	TRBD2	TRBJ2-1	TGTGCCAGCAGTGAAGGGGGATTAGCGGGTAATGAGCAGTTCTTC	CASSEGGLAGNEQFF
NA	TRBV5-1	NA	TRBJ1-4	TGCGCCAGCAGCTTAGGGACTGAGAATGAAAAACTGTTTTTT	CASSLGTENEKLFF
once	TRBV9	TRBD1	TRBJ1-6	TGTGCCAGCAGCCCAGGGACAGGGGGCCTCTATAATTCACCCCTCCACTTT	CASSPGTGGLYNSPLHF
NA	TRBV11-3	NA	TRBJ1-2	TGTGCCAGCAGCCCTCTTCCGGGTTGGGACTATGGCTACACCTTC	CASSPLPGWDYGYTF
NA	TRBV11-3	TRBD2	TRBJ2-3	TGTGCCAGCAGCCTGGGGCTAGCGGAGGCGGGAGATACGCAGTATTTT	CASSLGLAEAGDTQYF
NA	TRBV5-1	TRBD1	TRBJ1-1	TGCGCCAGCAGCCGGGACAGGGATATCATGAACACTGAAGCTTTCTTT	CASSRDRDIMNTEAFF
NA	TRBV2	NA	TRBJ2-5	TGTGCCAGCAGTGTCCAGCGGACCGACCAAGAGACCCAGTACTTC	CASSVQRTDQETQYF
once	TRBV5-1	NA	TRBJ2-6	TGCGCCAGCAGCTTCGACAGAGTCTCTGGGGCCAACGTCCTGACTTTC	CASSFDRVSGANVLTF
NA	TRBV5-1	NA	TRBJ2-7	TGCGCCAGCACCCTCGGAGGTAGCTACGAGCAGTACTTC	CASTLGGSYEQYF
NA	TRBV30	TRBD1	TRBJ2-7	TGTGCCTGGAGACCGACAGGGGCGCTCTACGAGCAGTACTTC	CAWRPTGALYEQYF
NA	TRBV7-2	TRBD2	TRBJ2-7	TGTGCCAGCAGCCCTAGCGGGGGGACCTTTTACGAGCAGTACTTC	CASSPSGGTFYEQYF
NA	TRBV6-5	NA	TRBJ2-2	TGTGCCACCTCCGGCACCGGGGAGCTGTTTTTT	CATSGTGELFF
NA	TRBV9	TRBD2	TRBJ2-5	TGTGCCAGCAGCGTAGGTAGCGGGAGAGGAGAGACCCAGTACTTC	CASSVGSGRGETQYF
NA	TRBV7-3	TRBD2	TRBJ2-3	TGTGCCAGCAGTCCTGGACTAGCGGGACACACAGATACGCAGTATTTT	CASSPGLAGHTDTQYF
few	TRBV9	NA	TRBJ2-1	TGTGCCAGCAGCCCAACAGGCCATGAGCAGTTCTTC	CASSPTGHEQFF
few	TRBV5-1	NA	TRBJ2-7	TGCGCCAGCAGGGCCGGGACAAGGGAAGAGCAGTACTTC	CASRAGTREEQYF
NA	TRBV5-4	NA	TRBJ2-2	TGTGCCAGCAGCCGGGGGGCGGACGGGGAGCTGTTTTTT	CASSRGADGELFF
NA	TRBV5-1	TRBD2	TRBJ2-3	TGCGCCAGCAGCAGCGGGGCTACCAAGCGAACAGATACGCAGTATTTT	CASSSGATKRTDTQYF
NA	TRBV11-1	TRBD1	TRBJ1-1	TGTGCCAGCAGCTTAGGACAGGGTGAAGCTTTCTTT	CASSLGQGEAFF
NA	TRBV7-7	NA	TRBJ2-1	TGTGCTAGCAGCTTCCTAGACAGGGACTCACCCCCTAAACACCTAAGTGAGCAGTTCTTC	CASSFLDRDSPPKHLSEQFF
NA	TRBV7-9	TRBD2	TRBJ2-7	TGTGCCAGCAGCTCGGATAGCGGGATAAGAGACTACGAGCAGTACTTC	CASSSDSGIRDYEQYF
NA	TRBV2	NA	TRBJ1-3	TGTGCCAGCCACAGGCCGCGCTCTGGAAACACCATATATTTT	CASHRPRSGNTIYF
NA	TRBV10-2	NA	TRBJ1-3	TGCGCCAGCAGCGTACAGCCCTCTGGAAACACCATATATTTT	CASSVQPSGNTIYF
NA	TRBV25-1	TRBD1	TRBJ1-5	TGTGCCAGCAGTTCCGGGACAGGGATGTGGCAGCCCCAGCATTTT	CASSSGTGMWQPQHF